Listed here are 24 T cell receptor beta chains from one sample, sequenced in a study of shared T cell receptors in the human thymus listed by TCRdb under 2021. Receptors were amplified or captured by the immunoSEQ multiplex PCR assay. Here the immuneACCESS table is served through TCRdb, limited to in-frame sequences with V and J called. Missing clones are a known gap in these copies; in checked studies unresolved V genes cover under half, and the rest lacks a known reason. Counted in this sample were about 660,000 clones; 87% of them appeared once. The biggest ten clones account for about 0.0094% of the sample. The sample also formed part of further work on human thymus T cells.

The sample comprised thymocytes. These receptor sequences come from a boy younger than two with a congenital heart defect. Donor details come from another sample of the same person, matched by shared clones.

The chain carries TRBV5-6 and TRBJ2-2; TRBD2 might be the D (6 bases). Trimming stripped 4 bases from V and 3 bases from J, with 19 bases between. CDR3 length: 17 amino acids. Germline CDR1 and CDR2: SGHDT and YYEEEE. The CDR3 nucleotides are TGTGCCAGCAGCCCGCGATCCGGGAGAGGGGACACCGGGGAGCTGTTTTTT. The encoded protein is CASSPRSGRGDTGELFF.

V usage is TRBV7-2 and J usage is TRBJ2-7; possibly TRBD2 for D (6 bases). The CDR3 contains 15 residues. Between the trimmed V and J ends, which lost 4 bases and 3 bases, there was a span of 16 bases. The germline gives CDR1 SGHTA, CDR2 FQGNSA. The CDR3 here is CASSSGTPIIYEQYF. The CDR3 DNA reads as TGTGCCAGCAGCTCCGGGACTCCTATAATCTACGAGCAGTACTTC.

This chain joins TRBV27 and TRBJ1-2; D remains unclear. From germline, CDR1 is MNHEY and CDR2 SMNVEV (reference sequence). Trimming removed 8 bases at V and 1 base at J, with 11 bases between. The length of the CDR3 is 13 residues. Written as DNA, the CDR3 is TGTGCCAGCGGGAGGGCGGGTAACTATGGCTACACCTTC. It translates to CASGRAGNYGYTF.

The chain joins TRBV4-1 to TRBJ2-1; 11 nucleotides align to TRBD1. This CDR3 has 20 residues. CDR1 and CDR2 (germline): MGHRA, YSYEKL. V lost 0 bases, J lost 4 bases, and 14 bases stayed unmatched. DNA of the CDR3: TGCGCCAGCAGCCAAGATGTGGACAGGGGGCTACGGGTGGAATACAATGAGCAGTTCTTC. It is translated as CASSQDVDRGLRVEYNEQFF.

The chain is built from TRBV6-1 and TRBJ1-5; 9 positions agree with TRBD1. In germline, CDR1 is MNHNS, CDR2 SASEGT. V was clipped by 3 bases and J by 6 bases; unmatched bases: 12. The CDR3 consists of 17 residues. Written as DNA, the CDR3 is TGTGCCAGCAGTGACCCTAAGAGGGACAGGGTTTGTCAGCCCCAGCATTTT. Translating it yields CASSDPKRDRVCQPQHF.

The chain has TRBV21-1 and TRBJ1-4; the D call in the table, TRBD1, was not verified against the DNA. TRBV21-1 is termed a pseudogene. The CDR3 has 14 residues. Here the CDR3 DNA reads TGTGCCAGCGAGCAGACCGGGGACAGGGAAAAACTGTTTTTT. Translating gives CASEQTGDREKLFF.

The J gene is TRBJ2-1, the V gene TRBV10-2; TRBD2 agrees at 7 bases. The CDR3 spans 14 residues. Trimming at V came to 2 bases and at J to 3 bases, leaving 1 base not matched to a gene. The V gene's germline CDR1 is WSHSY and CDR2 SAAADI. CDR3 coding DNA: TGCGCCAGCAGTGAGGCGGGAGTCTACAATGAGCAGTTCTTC. It encodes CASSEAGVYNEQFF.

The chain carries TRBV10-3 and TRBJ2-2; 10 nucleotides align to TRBD2. The CDR3 runs 15 residues. Unmatched junction bases numbered 6, after V lost 10 bases and J lost 1 base. From germline, CDR1 is ENHRY and CDR2 SYGVKD. DNA for the CDR3: TGTGCCACACCTCCTAGCGGGGGGAACACCGGGGAGCTGTTTTTT. It translates to CATPPSGGNTGELFF.

The genes are TRBV19 and TRBJ2-7, with D perhaps matching TRBD1 (6 bases). Looked up from germline, CDR1 is LNHDA and CDR2 is SQIVND (reference sequence). CDR3 length: 15 residues. Trimming removed 2 bases from V and 5 bases from J, with 16 bases in between. The CDR3 region has the DNA TGTGCCAGTAGTATACGCACGGGACATAACGACGAGCAGTACTTC. Protein product: CASSIRTGHNDEQYF. Full variable domain (outside the CDR3, taken from reference TRBV19 and TRBJ2-7): DGGITQSPKYLFRKEGQNVTLSCEQNLNHDAMYWYRQDPGQGLRLIYYSQIVNDFQKGDIAEGYSVSREKKESFPLTVTSAQKNPTAFYLCASSIRTGHNDEQYFGPGTRLTVT.

V usage is TRBV21-1 and J usage is TRBJ1-5; the table names TRBD1, a call not compared with the DNA. TRBV21-1 is a pseudogene segment. CDR3 length: 16 amino acids. In DNA form, the CDR3 reads TGTGCCAGCAGCAAAGTAGACAATGGGCTTTATCAGCCCCAGCATTTT. Its protein product is CASSKVDNGLYQPQHF.

The J gene is TRBJ1-4, the V gene TRBV7-9; TRBD1 might be the D (6 bases). Germline CDR1 and CDR2: SEHNR and FQNEAQ (reference sequence). The CDR3 sequence is 17 residues long. The V end was cut by 1 base, the J end by 7 bases, with 19 bases between. CDR3 coding DNA: TGTGCCAGCAGCTTAGGGCCCCGGGGGGGGGACACTGAAAAACTGTTTTTT. It encodes CASSLGPRGGDTEKLFF.

The chain has TRBV5-8 and TRBJ1-2, with 12 positions matching TRBD1. There are 16 residues in the CDR3. Germline V gene data show CDR1 as SGHTS and CDR2 as YDEGEE. After removal of 0 bases from V and 8 bases from J, the junction contained 8 bases not matched to a gene. The CDR3 here is CASSLGDRGLPLGYTF. The CDR3 DNA sequence: TGTGCCAGCAGCTTGGGGGACAGGGGGCTTCCGTTGGGCTACACCTTC.

This chain joins TRBV4-3 and TRBJ2-2; the match to TRBD2 covers 9 bases. Germline CDR1 reads LGHNA; CDR2 reads YSLEER. V shed 3 bases and J 7 bases; nucleotides not matched to a gene: 6. There are 15 residues in the CDR3. For the CDR3, the DNA is TGCGCCAGCAGCCAGCGGGAGGGCCTTATCGGGGAGCTGTTTTTT. It codes for CASSQREGLIGELFF.

This clone was observed a single time. The rearrangement uses TRBV27 and TRBJ1-1; no clear D gene. V was trimmed by 4 bases and J by 1 base, leaving 4 bases between them. Germline assignment: CDR1 MNHEY and CDR2 SMNVEV (reference sequence). The CDR3 runs 12 residues. The CDR3 loop reads CASSSRNTEAFF. The CDR3 DNA reads as TGTGCCAGCAGTTCCAGGAACACTGAAGCTTTCTTT.

The gene calls are TRBV14 and TRBJ2-3; D is perhaps TRBD2 (6 bases). The CDR3 contains 15 residues. Germline-derived CDR1 and CDR2 are SGHDN and FVKESK. V was cut by 4 bases and J by 4 bases, with 15 bases left in between. The CDR3 is CASSPPGGTADTQYF. DNA for the CDR3: TGTGCCAGCAGCCCTCCTGGAGGGACCGCAGATACGCAGTATTTT.

V usage is TRBV7-2 and J usage is TRBJ2-3; 8 bases match TRBD2. The V gene end was trimmed by 2 bases and the J gene end by 2 bases; junction bases not matched to a gene: 6. Germline assignment: CDR1 SGHTA and CDR2 FQGNSA. This CDR3 region has 16 residues. The CDR3 sequence is CASSLPRLAITDTQYF. In DNA form, the CDR3 reads TGTGCCAGCAGCTTACCTAGACTAGCGATCACAGATACGCAGTATTTT.

This chain connects TRBV6-5 to TRBJ2-3; TRBD2 might be the D (6 bases). The germline CDR1 and CDR2 sequences are MNHEY and SVGAGI. Trimming removed 0 bases at V and 2 bases at J, with 12 bases between. CDR3 length: 16 residues. CDR3 DNA: TGTGCCAGCAGTTACTCCTGGACTACCTACACAGATACGCAGTATTTT. Translation: CASSYSWTTYTDTQYF.

V usage is TRBV18 and J usage is TRBJ2-5, with D maybe TRBD2 (5 bases). Trimming left V 0 bases short and J 2 bases short, with 22 bases between. The CDR3 sequence is 19 residues long. Germline V gives CDR1 KGHSH, CDR2 LQKENI. CDR3: CASSPPRRTRESEQETQYF. The DNA of the CDR3 is TGTGCCAGCTCACCACCTAGGAGAACTAGGGAGTCGGAACAAGAGACCCAGTACTTC.

The chain links TRBV7-2 to TRBJ2-5; D might be TRBD2 (8 bases). The CDR3 sequence is 18 residues long. The V gene's germline CDR1 is SGHTA and CDR2 FQGNSA. Trimming removed 1 base at V and 5 bases at J, with 23 bases between. The CDR3 region is CASSLDGGGQFNGETQYF. CDR3 sequence (DNA): TGTGCCAGCAGCTTAGACGGGGGGGGACAGTTCAACGGGGAGACCCAGTACTTC.

J is TRBJ1-1 and V is TRBV15; D uncertain. This CDR3 region has 16 residues. Trimming left V 1 base short and J 1 base short, with 13 bases between. The germline gives CDR1 LNHNV, CDR2 YYDKDF (reference sequence). The CDR3 sequence: CATSRGRAASNTEAFF. DNA of the CDR3: TGTGCCACCAGCAGAGGGCGGGCAGCCTCGAACACTGAAGCTTTCTTT.

This clone was counted between two and nine times. The chain links TRBV12-5 to TRBJ2-1, with 13 bases aligning to TRBD2. The V gene end was trimmed by 5 bases and the J gene end by 9 bases; junction bases not matched to a gene: 7. Germline V gene sequence: CDR1 LGHNT, CDR2 FRNRAP. There are 15 residues in the CDR3. Written as DNA, the CDR3 is TGTGCTAGTGGTAACACTAGCGGGAGGGCCTTTGAGCAGTTCTTC. Encoded protein: CASGNTSGRAFEQFF.

The chain is built from TRBV11-2 and TRBJ2-5; D possibly corresponds to TRBD1 (6 bases). The germline V gene encodes CDR1 SGHAT and CDR2 FQNNGV. Trimming took 7 bases from V and 3 from J, leaving 12 bases between them. The length of the CDR3 is 13 residues. The CDR3 nucleotides are TGTGCCAGCACCCAGGGGCGCGAAGAGACCCAGTACTTC. Encoded protein: CASTQGREETQYF.

The chain combines TRBV12-5 with TRBJ2-7, with D possibly being TRBD1 (6 bases). V was cut by 0 bases and J by 2 bases, with 17 bases left in between. The V gene's germline CDR1 is LGHNT and CDR2 FRNRAP. CDR3 size: 17 residues. DNA of the CDR3: TGTGCTAGTGGTTTGGTACAAGGGGCAGGGGCCACCTACGAGCAGTACTTC. Protein product: CASGLVQGAGATYEQYF.

This chain joins TRBV7-2 and TRBJ1-5, with D possibly matching TRBD1 (6 bases). Per the germline V gene, CDR1 is SGHTA and CDR2 is FQGNSA. The CDR3 contains 16 residues. The ends were cut back, 5 bases at V and 4 bases at J, with 18 bases in the middle. This CDR3 is CASSPFEGVLNQPQHF. CDR3 bases: TGTGCCAGCAGCCCCTTTGAGGGGGTCCTAAATCAGCCCCAGCATTTT. Variable domain in full (rest from reference TRBV7-2 and TRBJ1-5): GAGVSQSPSNKVTEKGKDVELRCDPISGHTALYWYRQSLGQGLEFLIYFQGNSAPDKSGLPSDRFSAERTGGSVSTLTIQRTQQEDSAVYLCASSPFEGVLNQPQHFGDGTRLSIL.